This entry features one T cell receptor beta chain sequence. The data belong to a study of control samples from healthy donors and cancer patients. The assay was immunoSEQ multiplex PCR, and TCRdb's table has in-frame clones only and misses some. The sample holds 200,000 or so clones, roughly 94% seen once. The germline V gene has CDR1 MDHEN and CDR2 SYDVKM. The CDR3 is 15 residues long. V gave up 8 bases and J gave up 1 base, with 17 bases separating them. The J gene is TRBJ1-1, the V gene TRBV28; D perhaps matches TRBD1 (6 bases). This TCR derives from a man aged 50-60 years in good health. The sample taken for sequencing was blood. CDR3 sequence: CASALGGRGNTEAFF. In nucleotides, the CDR3 is TGTGCCAGCGCTCTGGGCGGCAGGGGGAACACTGAAGCTTTCTTT.